These 10 T cell receptor beta chains share one sample of origin, sequenced in a study of T cell responses to AZD1222 COVID-19 vaccine (dated by TCRdb to about 2021). The time point tag for this specimen amounts to: baseline before first vaccination. The treatment or condition label, as the study defines it: meningococcal conjugate vaccine given as trial control. Receptor amplification or capture employed the immunoSEQ multiplex PCR assay. TCRdb carries this immuneACCESS record with in-frame sequences only. Its versions omit some clonotypes, under half of them owing to an unresolved V gene in the studies checked, with the rest unexplained. Across this sample there are approximately 140,000 clones, with approximately 78% seen only once. About 4% of the sample is in the top ten clones. Source: peripheral blood, taken on day 0 of MenACWY control vaccination. The receptors come from an adult in good health.

This chain uses TRBV6-5 with TRBJ2-5; 7 bases map to TRBD1. The CDR3 has 15 amino acids. Looked up from germline, CDR1 is MNHEY and CDR2 is SVGAGI. The junction had 13 bases not matched to a gene; V was cut back by 7 bases and J by 5 bases. The CDR3 DNA is TGTGCCAGCATTAAGACGGGACAGCAAATCGAGACCCAGTACTTC. Translated: CASIKTGQQIETQYF.

The rearrangement joins TRBV5-6 to TRBJ2-5, with D perhaps matching TRBD1 or TRBD2 (5 bases each). The CDR3 covers 13 residues. From germline, CDR1 is SGHDT and CDR2 YYEEEE. Trimming stripped 2 bases from V and 2 bases from J, with 7 bases between. The CDR3 reads CASSFGGQETQYF. The CDR3 DNA reads as TGTGCCAGCAGCTTTGGGGGACAAGAGACCCAGTACTTC.

The J gene is TRBJ1-1, the V gene TRBV9, with TRBD1 matching 7 bases. Per the germline V gene, CDR1 is SGDLS and CDR2 is YYNGEE. Losses at the gene ends were 0 bases for V and 0 bases for J; bases not matched to a gene: 2. The CDR3 has 15 residues. The DNA for the CDR3 is TGTGCCAGCAGCGTAGTGGGACAGATGAACACTGAAGCTTTCTTT. Encoded protein: CASSVVGQMNTEAFF.

V gene TRBV7-9 combines with J gene TRBJ2-3, with 10 bases that match TRBD2. J was trimmed by 6 bases and V by 0 bases; bases with no gene match: 12. This CDR3 is 18 amino acids long. The germline CDR1 and CDR2 sequences are SEHNR and FQNEAQ (reference sequence). CDR3 loop: CASSLAEISGGIRDTQYF. DNA for the CDR3: TGTGCCAGCAGCTTAGCCGAAATTAGCGGGGGGATTCGGGATACGCAGTATTTT.

The V and J genes are TRBV19 and TRBJ2-3; TRBD1 agrees at 10 bases. The CDR3 extends over 15 amino acids. Germline lookup yields CDR1 LNHDA and CDR2 SQIVND (reference sequence). The ends lost 6 bases at V and 1 base at J; junction bases unmatched: 4. CDR3 DNA sequence: TGTGCCAGTAGGACAGGGGGCTCTGGCACAGATACGCAGTATTTT. Its protein is CASRTGGSGTDTQYF.

V is TRBV7-9 and J is TRBJ2-1; the match to TRBD1 covers 11 bases. Germline CDR1 SEHNR, CDR2 FQNEAQ (reference sequence). This CDR3 is built from 17 residues. Trimming at V came to 5 bases and at J to 9 bases, leaving 15 bases not matched to a gene. CDR3 amino acids: CASSRNVGQGAFGEQFF. CDR3 coding DNA: TGTGCCAGCAGCCGTAATGTAGGACAGGGGGCTTTTGGTGAGCAGTTCTTC. Together with reference TRBV7-9 and TRBJ2-1, the CDR3 gives the full variable domain: DTGVSQNPRHKITKRGQNVTFRCDPISEHNRLYWYRQTLGQGPEFLTYFQNEAQLEKSRLLSDRFSAERPKGSFSTLEIQRTEQGDSAMYLCASSRNVGQGAFGEQFFGPGTRLTVL.

The genes are TRBV3-1 (or the pseudogene TRBV3-2) and TRBJ2-7, with 7 bases matching TRBD2. The germline V gene encodes CDR1 LGHDT and CDR2 YNNKEL (reference sequence). V gave up 5 bases and J gave up 7 bases; unmatched junction bases: 11. CDR3 length equals 14 residues. The CDR3 region is CASSSEGGAQEQYV. The DNA for the CDR3 is TGTGCCAGCAGCTCCGAGGGAGGGGCACAAGAGCAGTACGTC.

This clone was recorded a few times. The gene calls are TRBV2 and TRBJ1-5; D is ambiguous. CDR1 is SNHLY and CDR2 is FYNNEI in the germline V gene. Trimming took off 7 bases at V and 7 bases at J, with 20 bases between the two ends. The CDR3 extends over 15 amino acids. Here the CDR3 reads CASNPHGGYGQPQHF. The CDR3 region has the DNA TGTGCCAGCAATCCGCATGGAGGGTACGGCCAGCCCCAGCATTTT.

The genes are TRBV6-5 and TRBJ1-6; 7 nucleotides line up with TRBD1. J gave up 5 bases and V 7 bases, and 8 bases lay outside the gene matches. Germline CDR1 and CDR2: MNHEY and SVGAGI. CDR3 length equals 15 residues. DNA for the CDR3: TGTGCCAGCAACCCAGGGGGGCGGAATAATTCACCCCTCCACTTT. This gives the protein CASNPGGRNNSPLHF.

V gene TRBV5-1 combines with J gene TRBJ2-5; D is possibly TRBD2 (6 bases). Trimming cost V 4 bases and J 4 bases, with 8 bases left between them. Germline V gene sequence: CDR1 SGHRS, CDR2 YFSETQ. The CDR3 loop spans 12 amino acids. This CDR3 is CASSKGGETQYF. DNA for the CDR3: TGCGCCAGCAGCAAGGGAGGAGAGACCCAGTACTTC.